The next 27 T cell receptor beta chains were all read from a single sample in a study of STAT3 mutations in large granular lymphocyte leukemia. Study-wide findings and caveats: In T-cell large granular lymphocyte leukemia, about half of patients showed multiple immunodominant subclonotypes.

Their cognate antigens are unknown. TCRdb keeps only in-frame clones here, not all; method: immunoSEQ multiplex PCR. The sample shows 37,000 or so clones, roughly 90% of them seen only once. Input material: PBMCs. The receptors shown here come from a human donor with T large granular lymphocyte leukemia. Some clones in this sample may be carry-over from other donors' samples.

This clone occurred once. DNA of the CDR3: TGTGCCAGCAGCTTGCTCCCGGGACAGGCTTCATCACCCCTCCACTTT. This sequence encodes CASSLLPGQASSPLHF. The rearrangement joins TRBV5-6 to TRBJ1-6; 8 nucleotides align to TRBD1. Germline CDR1 and CDR2: SGHDT and YYEEEE. This CDR3 contains 16 residues. The trim removed 1 base at V and 10 bases at J, leaving 10 bases unmatched.

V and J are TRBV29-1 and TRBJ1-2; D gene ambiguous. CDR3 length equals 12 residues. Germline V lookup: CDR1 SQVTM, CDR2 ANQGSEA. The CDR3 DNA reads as TGCATCGCTAGGTCGTCAGGCTATGGCTACACCTTC. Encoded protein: CIARSSGYGYTF.

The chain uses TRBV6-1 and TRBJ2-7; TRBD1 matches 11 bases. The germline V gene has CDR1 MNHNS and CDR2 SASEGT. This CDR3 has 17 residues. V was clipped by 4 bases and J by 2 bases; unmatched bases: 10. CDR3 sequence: CASSALDGGQGAYEQYF. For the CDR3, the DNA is TGTGCCAGCAGTGCCCTCGACGGGGGACAGGGGGCCTACGAGCAGTACTTC.

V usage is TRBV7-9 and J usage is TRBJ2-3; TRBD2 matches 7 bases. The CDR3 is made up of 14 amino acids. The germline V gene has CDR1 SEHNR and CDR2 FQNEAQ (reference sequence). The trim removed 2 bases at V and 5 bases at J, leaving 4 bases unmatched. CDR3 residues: CASSLPGGGDTQYF. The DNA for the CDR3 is TGTGCCAGCAGCTTACCTGGGGGGGGAGATACGCAGTATTTT.

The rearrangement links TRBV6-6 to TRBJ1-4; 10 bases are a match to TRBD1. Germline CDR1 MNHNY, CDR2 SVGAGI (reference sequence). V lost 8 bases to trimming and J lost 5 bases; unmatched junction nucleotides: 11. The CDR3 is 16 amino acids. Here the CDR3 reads CASQIPGQGMNEKLFF. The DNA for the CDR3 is TGTGCCAGCCAAATCCCGGGACAGGGGATGAATGAAAAACTGTTTTTT.

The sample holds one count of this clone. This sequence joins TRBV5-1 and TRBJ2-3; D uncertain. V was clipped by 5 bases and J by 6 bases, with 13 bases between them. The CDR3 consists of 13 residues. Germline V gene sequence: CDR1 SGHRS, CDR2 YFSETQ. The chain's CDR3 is CASSRGIGDTQYF. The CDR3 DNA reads TGCGCCAGCAGTCGTGGGATTGGGGATACGCAGTATTTT.

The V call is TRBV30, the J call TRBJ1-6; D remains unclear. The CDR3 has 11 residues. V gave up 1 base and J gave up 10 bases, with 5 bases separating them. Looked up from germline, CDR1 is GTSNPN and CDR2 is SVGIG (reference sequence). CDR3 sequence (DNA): TGTGCCTGGAGTGCCGGATCACCCCTCCACTTT. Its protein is CAWSAGSPLHF.

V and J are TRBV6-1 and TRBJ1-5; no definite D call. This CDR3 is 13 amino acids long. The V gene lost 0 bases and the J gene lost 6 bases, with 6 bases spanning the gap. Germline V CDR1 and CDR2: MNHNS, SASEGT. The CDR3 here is CASSEALTQPQHF. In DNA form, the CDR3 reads TGTGCCAGCAGTGAAGCGCTAACTCAGCCCCAGCATTTT.

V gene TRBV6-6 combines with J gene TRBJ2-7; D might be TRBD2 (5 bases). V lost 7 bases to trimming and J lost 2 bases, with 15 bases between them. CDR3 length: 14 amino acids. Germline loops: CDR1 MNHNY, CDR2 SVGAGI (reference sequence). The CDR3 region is CASMSGRETYEQYF. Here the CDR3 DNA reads TGTGCCAGCATGAGCGGACGGGAAACCTACGAGCAGTACTTC.

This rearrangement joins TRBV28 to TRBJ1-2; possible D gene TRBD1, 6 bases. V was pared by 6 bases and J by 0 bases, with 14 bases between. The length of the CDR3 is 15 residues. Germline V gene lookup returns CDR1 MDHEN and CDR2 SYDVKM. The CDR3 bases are TGTGCCAGCAGGACTCCCAGGGGAACTAACTATGGCTACACCTTC. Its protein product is CASRTPRGTNYGYTF.

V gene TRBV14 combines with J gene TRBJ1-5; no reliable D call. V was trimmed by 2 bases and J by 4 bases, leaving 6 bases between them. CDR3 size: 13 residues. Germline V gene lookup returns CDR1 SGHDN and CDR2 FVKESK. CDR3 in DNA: TGTGCCAGCAGCCAAAACCCAAATCAGCCCCAGCATTTT. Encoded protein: CASSQNPNQPQHF.

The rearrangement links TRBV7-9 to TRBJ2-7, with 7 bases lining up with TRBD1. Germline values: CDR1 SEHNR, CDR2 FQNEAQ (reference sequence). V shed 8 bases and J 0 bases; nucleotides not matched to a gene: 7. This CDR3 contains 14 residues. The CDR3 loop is CASGPGQFSYEQYF. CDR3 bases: TGTGCCAGCGGCCCGGGACAGTTCTCCTACGAGCAGTACTTC.

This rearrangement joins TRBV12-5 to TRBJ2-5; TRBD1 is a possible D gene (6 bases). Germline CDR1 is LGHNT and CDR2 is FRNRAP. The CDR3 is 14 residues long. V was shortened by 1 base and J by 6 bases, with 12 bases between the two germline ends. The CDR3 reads CASGLELDRKTQYF. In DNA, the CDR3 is TGTGCTAGTGGTTTGGAGCTAGACAGGAAGACCCAGTACTTC.

CDR3 loop: CASRRTSGDTQYF. DNA of the CDR3: TGCGCCAGCCGACGGACTAGCGGAGATACGCAGTATTTT. The chain uses TRBV5-1 and TRBJ2-3; 10 bases are shared with TRBD2. The CDR3 has 13 amino acids. Germline V lookup: CDR1 SGHRS, CDR2 YFSETQ. Trimming cost V 7 bases and J 5 bases; bases outside gene matches: 4.

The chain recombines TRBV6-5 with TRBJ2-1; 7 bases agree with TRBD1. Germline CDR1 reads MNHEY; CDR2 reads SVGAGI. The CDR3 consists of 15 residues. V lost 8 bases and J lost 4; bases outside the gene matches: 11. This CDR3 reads CASGKTGKGYNEQFF. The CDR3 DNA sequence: TGTGCCAGCGGCAAGACAGGGAAGGGGTACAATGAGCAGTTCTTC.

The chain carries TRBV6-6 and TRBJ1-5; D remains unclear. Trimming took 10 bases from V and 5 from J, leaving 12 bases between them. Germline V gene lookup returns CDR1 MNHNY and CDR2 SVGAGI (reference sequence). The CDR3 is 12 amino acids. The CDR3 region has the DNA TGTGCCACCAGCACTATGGATCAGCCCCAGCATTTT. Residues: CATSTMDQPQHF.

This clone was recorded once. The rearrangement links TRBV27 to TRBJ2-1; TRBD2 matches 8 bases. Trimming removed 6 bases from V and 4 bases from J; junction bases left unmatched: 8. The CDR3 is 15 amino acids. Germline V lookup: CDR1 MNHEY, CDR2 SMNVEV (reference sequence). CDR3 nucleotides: TGTGCCAGCAGCCCGAGCGGGGGCCAATACAATGAGCAGTTCTTC. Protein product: CASSPSGGQYNEQFF.

The CDR3 DNA sequence: TGTGCCAGCAGCTCACTAATCCTCTACGAGCAGTACTTC. Protein: CASSSLILYEQYF. The chain has TRBV7-9 and TRBJ2-7, with no clear D. The V gene lost 4 bases and the J gene lost 3 bases, with 10 bases spanning the gap. The CDR3 length is 13 residues. Germline V CDR1 and CDR2: SEHNR, FQNEAQ (reference sequence).

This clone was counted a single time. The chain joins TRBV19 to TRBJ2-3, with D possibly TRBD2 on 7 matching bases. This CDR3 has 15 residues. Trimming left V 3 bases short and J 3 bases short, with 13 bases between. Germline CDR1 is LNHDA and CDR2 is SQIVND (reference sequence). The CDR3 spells CASSMGGQETDTQYF. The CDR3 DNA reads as TGTGCCAGTAGTATGGGGGGGCAGGAAACAGATACGCAGTATTTT.

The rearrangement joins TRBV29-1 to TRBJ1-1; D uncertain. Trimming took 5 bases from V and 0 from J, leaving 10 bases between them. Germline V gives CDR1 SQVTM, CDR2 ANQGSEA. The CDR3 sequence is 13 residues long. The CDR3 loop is CSVQYSLNTEAFF. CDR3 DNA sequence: TGCAGCGTTCAATACAGTCTGAACACTGAAGCTTTCTTT.

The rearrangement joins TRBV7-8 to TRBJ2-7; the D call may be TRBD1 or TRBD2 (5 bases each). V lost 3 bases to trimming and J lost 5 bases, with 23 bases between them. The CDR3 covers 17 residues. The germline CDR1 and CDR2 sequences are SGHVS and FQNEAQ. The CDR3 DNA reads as TGTGCCAGCAGCTTTAGGGTGGTCCGAACAGGACTGCACGAGCAGTACGTC. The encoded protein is CASSFRVVRTGLHEQYV.

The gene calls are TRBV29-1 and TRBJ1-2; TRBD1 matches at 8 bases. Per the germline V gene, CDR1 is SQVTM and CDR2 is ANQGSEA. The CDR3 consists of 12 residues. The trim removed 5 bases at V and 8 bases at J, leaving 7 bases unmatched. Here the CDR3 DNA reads TGCAGCGTTAAACCAGGGGGCGGCGGCTACACCTTC. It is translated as CSVKPGGGGYTF.

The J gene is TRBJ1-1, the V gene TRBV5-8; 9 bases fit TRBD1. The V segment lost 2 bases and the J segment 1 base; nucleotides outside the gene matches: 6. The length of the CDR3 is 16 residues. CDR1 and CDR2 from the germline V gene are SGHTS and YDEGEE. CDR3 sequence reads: CASSLDRDRANTEAFF. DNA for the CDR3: TGTGCCAGCAGCTTAGACCGGGACAGGGCGAACACTGAAGCTTTCTTT.

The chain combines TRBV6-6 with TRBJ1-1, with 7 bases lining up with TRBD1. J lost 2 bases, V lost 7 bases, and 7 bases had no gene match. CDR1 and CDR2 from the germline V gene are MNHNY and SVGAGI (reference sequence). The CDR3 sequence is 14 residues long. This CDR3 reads CASTRGTANTEAFF. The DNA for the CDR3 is TGTGCCAGCACTAGAGGGACAGCCAACACTGAAGCTTTCTTT.

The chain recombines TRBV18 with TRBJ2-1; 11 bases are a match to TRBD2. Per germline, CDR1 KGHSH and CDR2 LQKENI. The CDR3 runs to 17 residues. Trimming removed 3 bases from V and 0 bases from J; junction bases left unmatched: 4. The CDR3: CASSPASGGSSYNEQFF. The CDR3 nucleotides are TGTGCCAGCTCACCGGCTAGCGGGGGGAGCTCCTACAATGAGCAGTTCTTC.

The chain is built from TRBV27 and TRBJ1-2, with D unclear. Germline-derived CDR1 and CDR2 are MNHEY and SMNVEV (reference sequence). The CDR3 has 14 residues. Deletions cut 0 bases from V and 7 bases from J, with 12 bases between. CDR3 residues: CASSLSHSLGGYTF. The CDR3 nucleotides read TGTGCCAGCAGTTTATCCCATTCTTTGGGTGGCTACACCTTC.

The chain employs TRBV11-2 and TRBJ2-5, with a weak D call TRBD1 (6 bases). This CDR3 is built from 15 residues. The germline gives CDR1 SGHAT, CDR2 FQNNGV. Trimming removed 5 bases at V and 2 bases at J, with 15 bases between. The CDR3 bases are TGTGCCAGCAGCGCGACGGGCAGGGGTCAAGAGACCCAGTACTTC. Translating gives CASSATGRGQETQYF.